This T cell receptor (beta chain) came from a study of cytomegalovirus exposure and HLA in healthy donors. General study findings and limits: The authors excluded some V segments, including TRBV6-2 and TRBV6-3, as indistinguishable. In vitro, a few CMV-associated chains proved specific for CMV antigens. Later analysis demonstrated an association between a missense DCLRE1C variant and TCR beta V- and J-gene trimming.

Germline V gene data show CDR1 as LNHNV and CDR2 as YYDKDF (reference sequence). V was pared by 0 bases and J by 7 bases, with 7 bases between. The CDR3 length is 13 residues. Use of 60 Vbeta and 13 Jbeta primers characterized the PCR. Methods used by the authors: Tens of millions of unique TCR beta chains, roughly 11 million of them shared, were counted by a later analysis. The data were produced by immunoSEQ multiplex PCR, yet TCRdb's version contains in-frame clones alone and is incomplete. V, J and clone size were drawn from that table, and D and trimming were deduced from the DNA. The table has about 94,000 clones, roughly 80% seen once; the top ten hold around 0.76%. A word on this clone: The antigen is undetermined.

The TCR sequence derives from a woman in her sixties in good health and CMV-seronegative. The chain has TRBV15 and TRBJ2-1; D is perhaps TRBD1 (5 bases). The sequenced sample was PBMCs. The CDR3 coding sequence is TGTGCCACCAGCAGAGATAGGGGAAATGAGCAGTTCTTC. It encodes CATSRDRGNEQFF.